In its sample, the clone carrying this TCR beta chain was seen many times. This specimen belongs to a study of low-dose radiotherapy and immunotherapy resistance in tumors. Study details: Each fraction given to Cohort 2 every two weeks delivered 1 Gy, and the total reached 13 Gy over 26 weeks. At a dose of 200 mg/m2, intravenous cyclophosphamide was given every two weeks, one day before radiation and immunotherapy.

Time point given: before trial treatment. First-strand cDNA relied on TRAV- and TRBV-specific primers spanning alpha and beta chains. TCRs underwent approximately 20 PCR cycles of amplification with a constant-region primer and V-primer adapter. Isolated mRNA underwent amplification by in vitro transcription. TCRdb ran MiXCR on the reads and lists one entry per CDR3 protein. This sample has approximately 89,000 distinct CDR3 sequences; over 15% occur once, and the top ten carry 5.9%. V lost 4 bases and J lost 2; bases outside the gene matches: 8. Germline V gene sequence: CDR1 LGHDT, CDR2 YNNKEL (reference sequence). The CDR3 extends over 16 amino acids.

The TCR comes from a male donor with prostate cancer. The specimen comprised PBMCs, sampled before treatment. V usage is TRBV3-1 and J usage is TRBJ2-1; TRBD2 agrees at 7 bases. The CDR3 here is CASSLQAGPAYNEQFF. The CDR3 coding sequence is TGTGCCAGCAGCCTCCAAGCGGGACCAGCCTACAATGAGCAGTTCTTC.